The present T cell receptor beta chain was sequenced within a study of regulatory T cells in long-lasting Graves disease. In this sample, this clonotype turned up many times. This sample's time point: newly diagnosed GD, antithyroid drugs for less than 3 months. PBMCs were the source of the RNA used for TCR sequencing. Combining iRepertoire HTBI primers with Arm-PCR of CDR3 regions, the authors built TCR beta libraries. TCRdb processed the multiplex PCR reads anew with MiXCR; each CDR3 protein has one entry. The sample includes hundreds of thousands of distinct CDR3 sequences, roughly 13% seen only once; the top ten take 10%. The CDR3 sequence is 15 residues long. CDR1 and CDR2 from the germline V gene are MNHNS and SASEGT. The V end lost 3 bases, the J end lost 1 base, and 9 bases lay between the germline ends. These data also formed part of another study, on T cells in Graves' hyperthyroidism and ophthalmopathy. That source notes: Ophthalmopathy cases were set apart from stable hyperthyroidism by a 13 V-J model. Ophthalmopathy, which appeared later, was predicted by the model a median 6.5 months before onset.

The rearrangement links TRBV6-1 to TRBJ2-2; D unclear. Sequenced here: peripheral blood mononuclear cells (PBMCs), sampled at new diagnosis, from a patient treated with antithyroid drugs. This receptor was identified in a man younger than 40 with Graves disease. In DNA form, the CDR3 reads TGTGCCAGCAGTGATTTCGTAGGGAACACCGGGGAGCTGTTTTTT. It encodes CASSDFVGNTGELFF.